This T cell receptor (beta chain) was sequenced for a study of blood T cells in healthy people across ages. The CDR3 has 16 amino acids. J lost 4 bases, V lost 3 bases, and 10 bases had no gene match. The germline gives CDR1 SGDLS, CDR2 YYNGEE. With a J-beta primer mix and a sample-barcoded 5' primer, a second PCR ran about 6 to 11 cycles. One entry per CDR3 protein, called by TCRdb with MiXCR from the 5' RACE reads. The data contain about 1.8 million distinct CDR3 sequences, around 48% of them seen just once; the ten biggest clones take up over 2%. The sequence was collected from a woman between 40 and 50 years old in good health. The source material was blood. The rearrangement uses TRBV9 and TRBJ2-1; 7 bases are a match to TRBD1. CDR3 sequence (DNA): TGTGCCAGCAGCGCTTACAGGGGAAGGGTTTACAATGAGCAGTTCTTC. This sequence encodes CASSAYRGRVYNEQFF.